Shown below are 31 T cell receptor beta chains from a single sample sequenced in a study of T-cell reconstitution after alpha-beta-depleted transplantation in children. Preparation of the TCRbeta library used unique molecular identifiers. A single record per CDR3 protein comes from TCRdb applying MiXCR to the PCR reads. The sample yields some 200,000 distinct CDR3 sequences, 5.5% to 7% seen once. The sequenced sample was PBMCs, obtained before TCRalphabeta/CD19-depleted stem cell transplant. The receptor set was obtained from a boy between 2 and 10 years old with acute lymphoblastic leukemia, due to receive a stem cell transplant.

This clonotype was counted at least ten times. V and J are TRBV5-1 and TRBJ2-5; D call uncertain. The V and J ends lost 0 bases and 2 bases respectively, with 8 bases between them. This CDR3 has 14 amino acids. Germline assignment: CDR1 SGHRS and CDR2 YFSETQ. CDR3: CASSLGAEQETQYF. The DNA for the CDR3 is TGCGCCAGCAGCTTGGGGGCAGAACAAGAGACCCAGTACTTC. Combining the CDR3 with reference TRBV5-1 and TRBJ2-5 gives the whole variable domain KAGVTQTPRYLIKTRGQQVTLSCSPISGHRSVSWYQQTPGQGLQFLFEYFSETQRNKGNFPGRFSGRQFSNSRSEMNVSTLELGDSALYLCASSLGAEQETQYFGPGTRLLVL.

Ten or more counts support this clonotype. V usage is TRBV4-3 and J usage is TRBJ2-1, with D possibly matching TRBD1 (5 bases). The length of the CDR3 is 16 residues. V gave up 1 base and J gave up 3 bases, with 13 bases separating them. The germline gives CDR1 LGHNA, CDR2 YSLEER. In DNA, the CDR3 is TGCGCCAGCAGCCAAGTCTTCGCAGGGTTCTACAATGAGCAGTTCTTC. Protein product: CASSQVFAGFYNEQFF.

This clonotype was picked up many times. The chain has TRBV7-9 and TRBJ2-7, with D perhaps matching TRBD2 (6 bases). CDR3 length: 12 amino acids. V gave up 0 bases and J gave up 7 bases, with 7 bases separating them. Germline loops: CDR1 SEHNR, CDR2 FQNEAQ (reference sequence). In DNA, the CDR3 is TGTGCCAGCAGCTTAGCGGGGGGAGAGCAGTACTTC. Translating it yields CASSLAGGEQYF. The entire variable domain, with the rest obtained from reference TRBV7-9 and TRBJ2-7, is as follows: DTGVSQNPRHKITKRGQNVTFRCDPISEHNRLYWYRQTLGQGPEFLTYFQNEAQLEKSRLLSDRFSAERPKGSFSTLEIQRTEQGDSAMYLCASSLAGGEQYFGPGTRLTVT.

This clonotype was detected many times. This chain joins TRBV11-2 and TRBJ2-1, with D possibly matching TRBD1 (7 bases). The CDR3 is made up of 16 amino acids. CDR1 and CDR2 (germline): SGHAT, FQNNGV. V was shortened by 4 bases and J by 7 bases, with 20 bases between the two germline ends. The CDR3 nucleotides are TGTGCCAGCAGCTGGGGTCTGGCGGGACAGCTTAATGAGCAGTTCTTC. Translation: CASSWGLAGQLNEQFF.

This clonotype has just a few counts. A much larger clonotype is one base distant, so this may be a read error. A read error is likely, as this CDR3 ends without the conserved phenylalanine or tryptophan. This chain links TRBV3-1 with TRBJ1-4; 8 bases match TRBD1. Trimming at V came to 0 bases and at J to 8 bases, leaving 14 bases not matched to a gene. The CDR3 covers 18 residues. Per the germline V gene, CDR1 is LGHDT and CDR2 is YNNKEL (reference sequence). CDR3 nucleotide sequence: TGTGCCAGCAGCCAAGAATCTGGCAGGGGGCTCACTCGCGAAAAACTGTTTTAT. It is translated as CASSQESGRGLTREKLFY.

This clonotype was found a few times. The gene calls are TRBV6-2 or TRBV6-3 and TRBJ1-1; maybe TRBD1 (5 bases). CDR1 is MNHEY, CDR2 SVGEGT, per germline. V was shortened by 4 bases and J by 5 bases, with 11 bases between the two germline ends. The CDR3 runs to 13 residues. CDR3 nucleotide sequence: TGTGCCAGCAGTTCCGGCGGGGGTACTGAAGCTTTCTTT. Translating gives CASSSGGGTEAFF.

This clonotype was seen many times. This rearrangement joins TRBV7-9 to TRBJ1-1, with unresolved D. The germline V gene encodes CDR1 SEHNR and CDR2 FQNEAQ (reference sequence). V lost 7 bases to trimming and J lost 3 bases, with 9 bases between them. The CDR3 is 12 amino acids. The CDR3 DNA reads TGTGCCAGCACCCAATGGGACACTGAAGCTTTCTTT. Its translation: CASTQWDTEAFF.

This clonotype was detected only a few times. The genes are TRBV6-5 and TRBJ2-7; D remains ambiguous. CDR1 and CDR2 from the germline V gene are MNHEY and SVGAGI. There are 11 residues in the CDR3. Trimming took 9 bases from V and 6 from J, leaving 12 bases between them. Here the CDR3 DNA reads TGTGCCAGTAGTGGGTGGGGCGAGCAGTACTTC. Amino acid sequence: CASSGWGEQYF.

This clonotype showed up many times. The gene calls are TRBV27 and TRBJ2-7; D is possibly TRBD1 (6 bases). Germline values: CDR1 MNHEY, CDR2 SMNVEV (reference sequence). Deletions cut 2 bases from V and 6 bases from J, with 14 bases between. The CDR3 contains 14 residues. CDR3 DNA: TGTGCCAGCAGTTTACTCAGGGGCCCCGGCGAGCAGTACTTC. Its translation is CASSLLRGPGEQYF.

This clonotype was seen ten or more times. The V gene is TRBV5-1, the J gene TRBJ1-1; unclear D gene. The CDR3 runs to 11 residues. CDR1 and CDR2 (germline): SGHRS, YFSETQ. Deletions cut 2 bases from V and 7 bases from J, with 6 bases between. Written as DNA, the CDR3 is TGCGCCAGCAGCTTCAGCGGTGAAGCTTTCTTT. Protein product: CASSFSGEAFF.

This clonotype was detected ten times or more. This chain uses TRBV27 with TRBJ2-1, with 7 positions matching TRBD2. The CDR3 sequence is 15 residues long. V lost 10 bases and J lost 7; bases outside the gene matches: 16. The germline V gene has CDR1 MNHEY and CDR2 SMNVEV (reference sequence). DNA for the CDR3: TGTGCCACGCTCCCAACCTGGGGGGGTGGTAATGAGCAGTTCTTC. Protein: CATLPTWGGGNEQFF.

The rearrangement links TRBV6-1 to TRBJ2-7; a possible D gene is TRBD1 (5 bases). CDR3 length: 16 amino acids. Trimming took off 0 bases at V and 6 bases at J, with 18 bases between the two ends. CDR1 is MNHNS, CDR2 SASEGT, per germline. The CDR3 coding sequence is TGTGCCAGCAGTGAAGCGCTGGGGCAGGGTATAGGCGAGCAGTACTTC. Residues: CASSEALGQGIGEQYF.

This clonotype was seen a handful of times. This sequence joins TRBV28 and TRBJ1-1, with D unresolved. Germline V gene sequence: CDR1 MDHEN, CDR2 SYDVKM. The CDR3 totals 14 residues. V lost 3 bases, J lost 0 bases, and 8 bases lay in between. Here the CDR3 reads CASSLPQMNTEAFF. Here the CDR3 DNA reads TGTGCCAGCAGTTTGCCTCAGATGAACACTGAAGCTTTCTTT.

The sample holds many counts of this clonotype. The chain uses TRBV29-1 and TRBJ2-7; D remains unclear. The CDR3 spans 15 residues. Trimming took 1 base from V and 0 from J, leaving 13 bases between them. The germline V gene has CDR1 SQVTM and CDR2 ANQGSEA. CDR3 sequence: CSVEGWAGSSYEQYF. The CDR3 region has the DNA TGCAGCGTTGAAGGTTGGGCCGGATCCTCCTACGAGCAGTACTTC.

As for this clonotype: Just one base apart from a much larger clone, this may be a read error. This sequence joins TRBV5-5 and TRBJ1-1; possibly TRBD1 for D (5 bases). The germline CDR1 and CDR2 sequences are SGHKS and YYEKEE (reference sequence). CDR3 length equals 14 residues. The CDR3 nucleotides read TGTGCCAGCGGGGTAGAGGGACTGAACACTGAAGCTTTTTTT. This translates into CASGVEGLNTEAFF.

This clonotype came up many times. One junction end does not reproduce the germline sequence, and a read error may be involved. The J gene is TRBJ1-1, the V gene TRBV29-1; D perhaps matches TRBD1 (6 bases). CDR3 length equals 13 residues. Per the germline V gene, CDR1 is SQVTM and CDR2 is ANQGSEA. The CDR3, as DNA: TGCAGCGTCGAAGCTACAGGGCACACTGAAGCTTTCTTT. Amino acids: CSVEATGHTEAFF.

The table lists this clonotype with many counts. The rearrangement uses TRBV20-1 and TRBJ2-7; maybe TRBD2 (5 bases). The ends were cut back, 2 bases at V and 6 bases at J, with 17 bases in the middle. The CDR3 totals 14 residues. Germline CDR1 DFQATT, CDR2 SNEGSKA (reference sequence). The CDR3 loop is CSARNPEGVREQYF. DNA of the CDR3: TGCAGTGCTAGAAATCCAGAGGGCGTACGCGAGCAGTACTTC.

This clonotype was detected ten times or more. The chain has TRBV29-1 and TRBJ2-3, with 8 bases matching TRBD2. Germline assignment: CDR1 SQVTM and CDR2 ANQGSEA. V lost 6 bases, J lost 3 bases, and 8 bases stayed unmatched. The CDR3 has 14 residues. The CDR3 loop reads CSVRKTSVTDTQYF. The CDR3 nucleotides read TGCAGCGTCCGAAAGACTAGCGTTACAGATACGCAGTATTTT.

Many counts were recorded for this clonotype. The chain uses TRBV7-2 and TRBJ2-3, with unresolved D. Germline CDR1 and CDR2: SGHTA and FQGNSA. Trimming took off 1 base at V and 4 bases at J, with 12 bases between the two ends. CDR3 size: 15 residues. Here the CDR3 reads CASSLEKGGADTQYF. DNA of the CDR3: TGTGCCAGCAGCTTAGAAAAGGGTGGGGCAGATACGCAGTATTTT.

This clonotype was recorded many times. The chain has TRBV28 and TRBJ1-5; TRBD1 might be the D (5 bases). This CDR3 has 17 amino acids. The V end lost 3 bases, the J end lost 4 bases, and 19 bases lay between the germline ends. Germline V lookup: CDR1 MDHEN, CDR2 SYDVKM. The CDR3 here is CASSFFVGGGVNQPQHF. DNA for the CDR3: TGTGCCAGCAGTTTTTTCGTGGGTGGGGGGGTGAATCAGCCCCAGCATTTT. Using reference TRBV28 and TRBJ1-5 for the parts outside the CDR3, the full variable domain is DVKVTQSSRYLVKRTGEKVFLECVQDMDHENMFWYRQDPGLGLRLIYFSYDVKMKEKGDIPEGYSVSREKKERFSLILESASTNQTSMYLCASSFFVGGGVNQPQHFGDGTRLSIL.

J is TRBJ2-6 and V is TRBV25-1, with D unclear. V was shortened by 0 bases and J by 1 base, with 16 bases between the two germline ends. Germline CDR1 reads MGHDK; CDR2 reads SYGVNS. The CDR3 is 19 amino acids. DNA of the CDR3: TGTGCCAGCAGTGAATATATGGGCAGGCAAGGGTCTGGGGCCAACGTCCTGACTTTC. This encodes CASSEYMGRQGSGANVLTF.

There are many counts of this clonotype. The V and J genes are TRBV28 and TRBJ2-7, with D possibly matching TRBD1 (5 bases). In germline, CDR1 is MDHEN, CDR2 SYDVKM. Trimming removed 4 bases from V and 5 bases from J, with 12 bases in between. CDR3 length: 13 residues. The CDR3 loop reads CASSSRQKNEQYF. CDR3 in DNA: TGTGCCAGCAGTTCCAGACAGAAAAACGAGCAGTACTTC.

This clonotype has just a few counts. The V and J genes are TRBV7-2 and TRBJ2-5; 10 nucleotides align to TRBD2. Trimming cost V 5 bases and J 2 bases; bases outside gene matches: 8. Per the germline V gene, CDR1 is SGHTA and CDR2 is FQGNSA. CDR3 size: 16 residues. The CDR3 here is CASSPGLAIGQETQYF. In DNA, the CDR3 is TGTGCCAGCAGCCCGGGACTAGCGATTGGGCAAGAGACCCAGTACTTC.

This clonotype was seen only a few times. A read error may account for a junction end that differs from germline. This sequence joins TRBV15 and TRBJ1-6; a weak D match, TRBD1 (5 bases). The V gene's germline CDR1 is LNHNV and CDR2 YYDKDF (reference sequence). CDR3 length: 16 residues. CDR3 region: CATSRGAGPGDSPLHF. CDR3 coding DNA: TGTGCCACCAGCAGAGGGGCGGGACCGGGGGATTCCCCCCTCCACTTT.

The sample holds many counts of this clonotype. The V gene is TRBV28, the J gene TRBJ2-1; D may match TRBD1 or TRBD2 (6 bases each). The CDR3 is 16 residues long. Trimming left V 0 bases short and J 6 bases short, with 15 bases between. Germline-derived CDR1 and CDR2 are MDHEN and SYDVKM. This chain's CDR3 is CASSLWGGKGVNEQFF. The DNA for the CDR3 is TGTGCCAGCAGTTTATGGGGGGGAAAGGGGGTCAATGAGCAGTTCTTC.

In its sample, this clonotype was seen a few times. This chain links TRBV12-5 with TRBJ2-5, with D perhaps TRBD1 or TRBD2 (6 bases each). The length of the CDR3 is 15 residues. Looked up from germline, CDR1 is LGHNT and CDR2 is FRNRAP. Trimming cost V 6 bases and J 2 bases, with 16 bases left between them. The CDR3 spells CASGLGGSSQETQYF. In DNA form, the CDR3 reads TGTGCTAGTGGCCTGGGGGGCAGCAGTCAAGAGACCCAGTACTTC.

The rearrangement uses TRBV6-5 and TRBJ2-1, with D uncertain. V gave up 0 bases and J gave up 0 bases, with 18 bases separating them. This CDR3 has 19 amino acids. Per the germline V gene, CDR1 is MNHEY and CDR2 is SVGAGI. The CDR3 DNA is TGTGCCAGCAGTTACTCGATGGGTTCTGGCGGTAGCTCCTACAATGAGCAGTTCTTC. Encoded protein: CASSYSMGSGGSSYNEQFF.

This clonotype has at least ten counts. The J gene is TRBJ2-7, the V gene TRBV7-9, with 12 bases identical to TRBD2. Germline-derived CDR1 and CDR2 are SEHNR and FQNEAQ (reference sequence). There are 15 residues in the CDR3. The trim removed 4 bases at V and 5 bases at J, leaving 6 bases unmatched. CDR3 in DNA: TGTGCCAGCAGCTCGCCGACTAGCGGGAGAAACGAGCAGTACTTC. It translates to CASSSPTSGRNEQYF. The variable domain in full, with the rest retrieved from reference TRBV7-9 and TRBJ2-7, is DTGVSQNPRHKITKRGQNVTFRCDPISEHNRLYWYRQTLGQGPEFLTYFQNEAQLEKSRLLSDRFSAERPKGSFSTLEIQRTEQGDSAMYLCASSSPTSGRNEQYFGPGTRLTVT.

The V call is TRBV4-3, the J call TRBJ2-7; 9 bases match TRBD1. Looked up from germline, CDR1 is LGHNA and CDR2 is YSLEER. CDR3 length: 16 amino acids. The trim removed 0 bases at V and 6 bases at J, leaving 9 bases unmatched. The CDR3 bases are TGCGCCAGCAGCCAAGATCCAGGACAGGGGTTCATCGAGCAGTACTTC. It is translated as CASSQDPGQGFIEQYF.

The table lists this clonotype with many counts. The CDR3 reads CASRGARDTGELFF. CDR3 coding DNA: TGTGCCAGCAGGGGAGCGAGGGACACCGGGGAGCTGTTTTTT. This chain uses TRBV4-2 with TRBJ2-2; D is perhaps TRBD2 (5 bases). Between the trimmed V and J ends, which lost 6 bases and 3 bases, there was a span of 11 bases. Per the germline V gene, CDR1 is LGHNA and CDR2 is YNFKEQ. CDR3 length equals 14 residues.

This clonotype was seen a few times. J is TRBJ2-2 and V is TRBV7-2; TRBD2 matches at 11 bases. The germline V gene has CDR1 SGHTA and CDR2 FQGNSA. The CDR3 is 16 amino acids. The junction had 9 bases not matched to a gene; V was cut back by 6 bases and J by 6 bases. The CDR3 DNA sequence: TGTGCCAGCAGTCAAAGACTAGCGGGATCTCCCGGGGAGCTGTTTTTT. It is translated as CASSQRLAGSPGELFF.